This T cell receptor (beta chain) was recovered during a study of Graves' ophthalmopathy and Graves' hyperthyroidism. There are a few counts of this clonotype. Hyperthyroidism was new, under 2 months, in patients aged 18 to 65. CDR3 regions of TCR beta were amplified from RNA transcripts. Second-round multiplex PCR followed a first-round RT-PCR using HTBI primers. From the multiplex PCR reads, TCRdb called clonotypes with MiXCR, one entry per CDR3 protein. Counted here are 400,000 to 500,000 distinct CDR3 sequences, under 25% occurring once; the ten biggest clones make up roughly 3%. This clonotype was obtained from a woman between 18 and 29 years old with stable Graves' hyperthyroidism. Source material: peripheral blood.

CDR3 loop: CASSLAPPNYGYTF. The CDR3 DNA sequence: TGTGCCAGCAGTTTAGCACCGCCTAACTATGGCTACACCTTC. The rearrangement uses TRBV28 and TRBJ1-2; D gene uncertain. The V gene lost 2 bases and the J gene lost 0 bases, with 7 bases spanning the gap. This CDR3 region has 14 residues. Germline-derived CDR1 and CDR2 are MDHEN and SYDVKM.